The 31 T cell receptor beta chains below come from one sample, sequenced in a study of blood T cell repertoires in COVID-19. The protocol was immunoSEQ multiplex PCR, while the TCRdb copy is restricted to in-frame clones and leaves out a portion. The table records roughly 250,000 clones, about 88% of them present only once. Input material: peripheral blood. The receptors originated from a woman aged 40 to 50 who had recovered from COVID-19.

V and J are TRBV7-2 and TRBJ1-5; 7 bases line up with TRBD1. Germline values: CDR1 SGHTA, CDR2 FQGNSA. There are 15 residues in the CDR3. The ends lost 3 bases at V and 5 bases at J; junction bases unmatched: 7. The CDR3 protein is CASSLEGTGDQPQHF. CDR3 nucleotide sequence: TGTGCCAGCAGCTTGGAAGGAACAGGGGATCAGCCCCAGCATTTT.

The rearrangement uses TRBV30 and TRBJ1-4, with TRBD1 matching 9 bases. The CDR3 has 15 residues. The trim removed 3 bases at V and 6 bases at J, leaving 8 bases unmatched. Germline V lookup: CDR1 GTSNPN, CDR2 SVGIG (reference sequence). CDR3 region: CAWRGGTGRDEKLFF. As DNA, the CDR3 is TGTGCCTGGAGAGGGGGGACAGGGCGGGATGAAAAACTGTTTTTT.

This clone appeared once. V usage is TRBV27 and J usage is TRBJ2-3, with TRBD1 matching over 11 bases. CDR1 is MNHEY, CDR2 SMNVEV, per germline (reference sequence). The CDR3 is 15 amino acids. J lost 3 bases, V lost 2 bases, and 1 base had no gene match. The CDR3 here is CASSLRDRGTDTQYF. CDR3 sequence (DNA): TGTGCCAGCAGTTTAAGGGACAGGGGGACAGATACGCAGTATTTT.

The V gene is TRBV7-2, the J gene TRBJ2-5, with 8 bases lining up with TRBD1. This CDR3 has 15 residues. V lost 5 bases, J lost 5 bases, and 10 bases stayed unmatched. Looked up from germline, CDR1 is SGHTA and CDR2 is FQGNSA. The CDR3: CASSTRTGTRETQYF. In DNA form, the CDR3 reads TGTGCCAGCAGCACCCGGACAGGGACCAGGGAGACCCAGTACTTC.

CDR3 residues: CASSAGTGPGNTIYF. The CDR3 DNA reads as TGCGCCAGCAGCGCCGGGACAGGACCTGGAAACACCATATATTTT. This chain links TRBV5-1 with TRBJ1-3; 8 bases are a match to TRBD1. V lost 4 bases, J lost 2 bases, and 5 bases stayed unmatched. Germline V gene data show CDR1 as SGHRS and CDR2 as YFSETQ. This CDR3 contains 15 residues.

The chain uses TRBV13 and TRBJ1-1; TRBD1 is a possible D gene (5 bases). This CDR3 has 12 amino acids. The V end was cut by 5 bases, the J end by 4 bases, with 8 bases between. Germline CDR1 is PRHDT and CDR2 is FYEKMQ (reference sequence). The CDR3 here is CASSPQGTEAFF. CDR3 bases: TGTGCCAGCAGCCCTCAGGGCACTGAAGCTTTCTTT.

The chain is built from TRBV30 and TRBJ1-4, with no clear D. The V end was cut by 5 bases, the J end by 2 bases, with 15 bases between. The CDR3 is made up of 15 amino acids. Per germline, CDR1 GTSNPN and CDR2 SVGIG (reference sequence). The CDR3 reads CAWDAPPETNEKLFF. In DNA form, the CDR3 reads TGTGCCTGGGATGCCCCACCCGAGACTAATGAAAAACTGTTTTTT. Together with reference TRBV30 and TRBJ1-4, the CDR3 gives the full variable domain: SQTIHQWPATLVQPVGSPLSLECTVEGTSNPNLYWYRQAAGRGLQLLFYSVGIGQISSEVPQNLSASRPQDRQFILSSKKLLLSDSGFYLCAWDAPPETNEKLFFGSGTQLSVL.

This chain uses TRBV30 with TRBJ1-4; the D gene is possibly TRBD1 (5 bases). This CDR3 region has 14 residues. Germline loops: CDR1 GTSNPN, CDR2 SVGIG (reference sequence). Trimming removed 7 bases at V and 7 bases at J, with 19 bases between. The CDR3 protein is CASGGDPAAEKLFF. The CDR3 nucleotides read TGTGCCTCGGGGGGAGACCCGGCGGCTGAAAAACTGTTTTTT.

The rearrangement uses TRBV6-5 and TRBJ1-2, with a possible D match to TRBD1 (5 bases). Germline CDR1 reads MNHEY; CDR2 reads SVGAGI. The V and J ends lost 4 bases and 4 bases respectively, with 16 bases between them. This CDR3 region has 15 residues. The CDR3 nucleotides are TGTGCCAGCAGTTCCCCGGGCAGGGCGATCTATGGCTACACCTTC. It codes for CASSSPGRAIYGYTF.

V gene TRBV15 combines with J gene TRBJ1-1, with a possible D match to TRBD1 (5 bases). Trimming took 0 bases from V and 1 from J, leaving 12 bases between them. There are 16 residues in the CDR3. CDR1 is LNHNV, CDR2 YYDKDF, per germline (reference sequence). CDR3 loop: CATSRDLGQGNTEAFF. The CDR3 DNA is TGTGCCACCAGCAGAGATCTTGGGCAGGGGAACACTGAAGCTTTCTTT.

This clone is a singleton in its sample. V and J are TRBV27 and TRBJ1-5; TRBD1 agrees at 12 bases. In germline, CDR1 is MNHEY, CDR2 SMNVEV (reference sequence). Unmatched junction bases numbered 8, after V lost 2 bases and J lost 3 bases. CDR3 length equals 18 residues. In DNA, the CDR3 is TGTGCCAGCAGTTTAGGGACAGGGGGCTTGGGGCTCAATCAGCCCCAGCATTTT. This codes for CASSLGTGGLGLNQPQHF.

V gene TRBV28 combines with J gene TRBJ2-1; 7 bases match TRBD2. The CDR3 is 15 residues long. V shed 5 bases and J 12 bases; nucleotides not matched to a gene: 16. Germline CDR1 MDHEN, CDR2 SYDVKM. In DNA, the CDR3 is TGTGCCAGCAGTCCGGCTAGCGGCTCAGAGAGGGGGCAGTTCTTC. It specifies CASSPASGSERGQFF.

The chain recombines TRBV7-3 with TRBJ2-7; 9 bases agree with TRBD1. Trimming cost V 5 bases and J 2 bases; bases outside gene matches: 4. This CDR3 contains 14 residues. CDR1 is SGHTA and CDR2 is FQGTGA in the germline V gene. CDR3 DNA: TGTGCCAGCAGCCCCGGGACAGGGACCTACGAGCAGTACTTC. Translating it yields CASSPGTGTYEQYF.

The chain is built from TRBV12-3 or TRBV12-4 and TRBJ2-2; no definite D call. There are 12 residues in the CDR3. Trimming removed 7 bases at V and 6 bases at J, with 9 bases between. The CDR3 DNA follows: TGTGCCAGCACCCCCGGTCCCGGGGAGCTGTTTTTT. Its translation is CASTPGPGELFF.

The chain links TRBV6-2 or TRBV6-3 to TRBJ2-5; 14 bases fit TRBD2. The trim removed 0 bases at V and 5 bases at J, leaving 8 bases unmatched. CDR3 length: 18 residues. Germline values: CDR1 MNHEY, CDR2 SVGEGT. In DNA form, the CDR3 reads TGTGCCAGCAGTTACTCGACTAGCGGGAGGGAATTAGGGGAGACCCAGTACTTC. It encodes CASSYSTSGRELGETQYF.

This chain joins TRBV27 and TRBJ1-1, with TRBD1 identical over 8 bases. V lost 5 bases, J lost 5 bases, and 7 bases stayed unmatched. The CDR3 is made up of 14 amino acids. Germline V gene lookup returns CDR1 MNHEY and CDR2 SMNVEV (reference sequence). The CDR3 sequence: CASSTRTGWTEAFF. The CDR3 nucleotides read TGTGCCAGCAGTACCAGGACAGGGTGGACTGAAGCTTTCTTT.

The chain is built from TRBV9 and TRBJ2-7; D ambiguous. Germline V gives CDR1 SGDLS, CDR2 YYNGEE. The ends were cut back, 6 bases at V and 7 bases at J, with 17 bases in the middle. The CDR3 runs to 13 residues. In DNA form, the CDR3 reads TGTGCCAGCACCCCGCCCCCTCCGGGTGAGCAGTACGTC. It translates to CASTPPPPGEQYV.

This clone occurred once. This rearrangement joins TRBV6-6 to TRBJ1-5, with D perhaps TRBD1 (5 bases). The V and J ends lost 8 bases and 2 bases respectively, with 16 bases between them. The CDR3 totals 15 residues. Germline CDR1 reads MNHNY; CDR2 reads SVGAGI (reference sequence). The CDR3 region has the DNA TGTGCCAGCTCCATAGTCGGCAGGGGCAATCAGCCCCAGCATTTT. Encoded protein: CASSIVGRGNQPQHF.

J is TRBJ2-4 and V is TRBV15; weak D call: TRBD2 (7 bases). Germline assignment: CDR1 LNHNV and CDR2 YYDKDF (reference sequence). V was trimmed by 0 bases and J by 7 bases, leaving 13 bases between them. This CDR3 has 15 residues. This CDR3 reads CATSRDGGAANIQYF. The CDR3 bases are TGTGCCACCAGCAGAGATGGGGGGGCTGCGAACATTCAGTACTTC.

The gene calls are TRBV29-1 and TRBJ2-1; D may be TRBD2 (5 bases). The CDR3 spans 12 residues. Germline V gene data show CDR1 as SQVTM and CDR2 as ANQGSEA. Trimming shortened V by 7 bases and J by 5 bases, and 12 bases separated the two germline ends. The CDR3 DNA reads TGCAGCGCCACTGGAGGCAACAATGAGCAGTTCTTC. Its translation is CSATGGNNEQFF.

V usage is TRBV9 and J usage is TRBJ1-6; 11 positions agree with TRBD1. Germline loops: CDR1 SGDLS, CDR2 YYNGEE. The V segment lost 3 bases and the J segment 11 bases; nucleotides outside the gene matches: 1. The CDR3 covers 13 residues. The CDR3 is CASSGTGGTPLHF. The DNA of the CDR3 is TGTGCCAGCAGCGGGACAGGGGGCACACCCCTCCACTTT.

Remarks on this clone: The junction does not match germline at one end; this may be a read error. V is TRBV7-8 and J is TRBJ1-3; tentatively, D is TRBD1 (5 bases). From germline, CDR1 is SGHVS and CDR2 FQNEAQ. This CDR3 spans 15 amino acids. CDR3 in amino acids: CASSLARGTGNTIYF. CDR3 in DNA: TGTGCCAGCAGCTTAGCTCGGGGGACTGGGAACACCATATATTTT.

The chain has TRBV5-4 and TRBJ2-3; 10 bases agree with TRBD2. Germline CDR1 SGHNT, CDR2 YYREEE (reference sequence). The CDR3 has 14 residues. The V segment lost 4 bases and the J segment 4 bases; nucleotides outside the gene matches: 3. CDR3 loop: CASSQAGGADTQYF. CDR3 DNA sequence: TGTGCCAGCAGCCAAGCGGGAGGGGCAGATACGCAGTATTTT. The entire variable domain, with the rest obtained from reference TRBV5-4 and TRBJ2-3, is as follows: ETGVTQSPTHLIKTRGQQVTLRCSSQSGHNTVSWYQQALGQGPQFIFQYYREEENGRGNFPPRFSGLQFPNYSSELNVNALELDDSALYLCASSQAGGADTQYFGPGTRLTVL.

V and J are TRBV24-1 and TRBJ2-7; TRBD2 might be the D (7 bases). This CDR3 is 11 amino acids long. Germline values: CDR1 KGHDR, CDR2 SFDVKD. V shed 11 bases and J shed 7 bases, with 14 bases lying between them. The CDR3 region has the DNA TGTGCCAGGGGGGGCGGGAGAGAGCAGTACGTC. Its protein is CARGGGREQYV.

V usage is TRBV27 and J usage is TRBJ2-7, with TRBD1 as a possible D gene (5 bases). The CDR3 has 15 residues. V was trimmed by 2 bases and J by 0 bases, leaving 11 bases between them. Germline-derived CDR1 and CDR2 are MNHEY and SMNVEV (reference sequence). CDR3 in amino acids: CASSLGRAYSYEQYF. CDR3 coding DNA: TGTGCCAGCAGTTTAGGCAGGGCCTACTCCTACGAGCAGTACTTC.

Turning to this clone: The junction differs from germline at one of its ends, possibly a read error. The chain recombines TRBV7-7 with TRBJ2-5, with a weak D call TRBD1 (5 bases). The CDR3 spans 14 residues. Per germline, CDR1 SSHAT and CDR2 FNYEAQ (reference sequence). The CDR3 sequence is CASSLGPGQETQYF. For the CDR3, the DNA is TGTGCTAGCAGCTTAGGTCCAGGGCAAGAGACCCAGTACTTC.

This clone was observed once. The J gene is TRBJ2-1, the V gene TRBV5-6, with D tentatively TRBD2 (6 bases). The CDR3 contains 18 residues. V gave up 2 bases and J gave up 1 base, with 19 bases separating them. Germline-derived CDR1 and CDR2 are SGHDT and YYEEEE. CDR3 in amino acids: CASSFRFDVGGSYNEQFF. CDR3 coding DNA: TGTGCCAGCAGCTTTCGTTTCGACGTCGGGGGTTCCTACAATGAGCAGTTCTTC.

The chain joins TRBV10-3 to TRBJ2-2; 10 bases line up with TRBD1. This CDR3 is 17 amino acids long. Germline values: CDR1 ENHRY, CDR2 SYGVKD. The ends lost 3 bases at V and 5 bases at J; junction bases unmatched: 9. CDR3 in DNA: TGTGCCATCAGTGACCCCGGGGGACAGGGGTGGACCGGGGAGCTGTTTTTT. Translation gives CAISDPGGQGWTGELFF.

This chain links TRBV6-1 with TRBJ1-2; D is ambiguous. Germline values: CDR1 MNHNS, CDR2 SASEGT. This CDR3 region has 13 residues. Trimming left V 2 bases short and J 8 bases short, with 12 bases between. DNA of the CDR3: TGTGCCAGCAGTGAAAAATTTCTGCGCGGCTACACCTTC. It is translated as CASSEKFLRGYTF.

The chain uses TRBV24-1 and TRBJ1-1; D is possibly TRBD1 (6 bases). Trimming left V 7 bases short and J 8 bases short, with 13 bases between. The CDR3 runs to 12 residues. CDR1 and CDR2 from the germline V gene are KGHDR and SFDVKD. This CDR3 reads CATRGRGVEAFF. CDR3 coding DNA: TGTGCCACCAGGGGGAGGGGGGTCGAAGCTTTCTTT.

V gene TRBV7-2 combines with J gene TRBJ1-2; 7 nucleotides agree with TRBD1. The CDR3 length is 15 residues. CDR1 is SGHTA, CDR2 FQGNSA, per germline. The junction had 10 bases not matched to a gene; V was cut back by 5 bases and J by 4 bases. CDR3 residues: CASSEGGQGVYGYTF. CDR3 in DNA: TGTGCCAGCAGCGAAGGGGGCCAGGGGGTCTATGGCTACACCTTC.